The entry that follows covers one T cell receptor beta chain sequence. Original analysis: Filtering was not the same, since immunoSEQ gave junction-only sequences without quality scores. Measured with immunoSEQ multiplex PCR; TCRdb has only the in-frame clones, and not every one. For V, J and clone size, that table is used; D and trimming come from the DNA. Among more than 600,000 clones listed, under 95% were seen once. Naive CD8 cells, CD45RO-negative and positively selected for CCR7, excluded terminally differentiated effector memory CD45RA+ cells. The data were obtained in a study of shared clonotypes between healthy human individuals. The sequenced sample consisted of naive CD8+ T cells sorted from blood. This receptor was identified in a man aged 30 to 45 in good health.

This chain's CDR3 is CASSFYPSGSGANTGELFF. The DNA of the CDR3 is TGCGCCAGCAGCTTCTACCCTAGCGGGAGCGGGGCGAACACCGGGGAGCTGTTTTTT. V gene TRBV5-1 combines with J gene TRBJ2-2; 10 bases match TRBD2. Trimming removed 2 bases from V and 0 bases from J; junction bases left unmatched: 10. The germline V gene has CDR1 SGHRS and CDR2 YFSETQ. This CDR3 is built from 19 residues.